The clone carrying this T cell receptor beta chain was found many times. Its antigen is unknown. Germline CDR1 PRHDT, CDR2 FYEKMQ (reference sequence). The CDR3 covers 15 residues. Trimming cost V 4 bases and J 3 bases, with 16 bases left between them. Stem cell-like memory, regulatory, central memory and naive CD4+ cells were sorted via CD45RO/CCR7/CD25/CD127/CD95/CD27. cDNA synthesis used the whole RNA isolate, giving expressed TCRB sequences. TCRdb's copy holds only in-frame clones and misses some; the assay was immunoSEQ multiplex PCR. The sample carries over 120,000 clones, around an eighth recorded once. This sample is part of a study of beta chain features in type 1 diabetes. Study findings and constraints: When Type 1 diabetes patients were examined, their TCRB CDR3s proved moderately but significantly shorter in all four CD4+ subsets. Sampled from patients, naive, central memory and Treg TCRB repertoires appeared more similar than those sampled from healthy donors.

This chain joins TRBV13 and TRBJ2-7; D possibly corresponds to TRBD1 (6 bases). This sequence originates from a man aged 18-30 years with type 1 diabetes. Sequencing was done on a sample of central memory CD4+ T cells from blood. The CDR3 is CASSSPPQGRYEQYF. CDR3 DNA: TGTGCCAGCAGCTCACCCCCGCAGGGGCGCTACGAGCAGTACTTC.